The following is a TCR beta chain sequence with its context. Its antigen is not identified. TCRdb's table, derived via immunoSEQ multiplex PCR, lists solely in-frame clones and lacks some. This sample carries over 2 million clones, 90% to 95% of them seen once, and the ten largest clones take 0.1% to 0.15%. This CDR3 has 15 amino acids. CDR1 and CDR2 from the germline V gene are LNHDA and SQIVND (reference sequence). The V and J ends lost 7 bases and 3 bases, in that order; junction bases with no gene match: 4. These data come from a study of shared clonotypes between healthy human individuals. Study observations and caveats: Sorted-subset sequencing was shown by rarefaction to be incomplete despite large depth. Clonotypes not shared had lower generation probabilities than those common to all four donors.

This receptor was identified in a man between 18 and 29 years old in good health. Sequenced input: naive CD4+ T cells sorted from blood. Indicated subset: CD45RA+ positively selected. The chain employs TRBV19 and TRBJ2-5; 14 nucleotides agree with TRBD2. CDR3 nucleotide sequence: TGTGCCAGTACCTCGACTAGCGGGAGGGAAGAGACCCAGTACTTC. Amino acid sequence: CASTSTSGREETQYF.